These 29 T cell receptor beta chains were all obtained from the same sample, sequenced in a study of T cells in Graves' hyperthyroidism and ophthalmopathy. Amplification targeted TCR beta CDR3 regions from RNA transcripts. Carried out on the TCR CDR3, a first-round RT-PCR used the HTBI primer set. TCRdb used MiXCR to reprocess the multiplex PCR reads, holding one entry per CDR3 protein. The table records hundreds of thousands of distinct CDR3 sequences, roughly 15% of them present only once. The sample taken for sequencing was blood. Every receptor here comes from a woman aged 30 to 39 with Graves' hyperthyroidism.

Of note for this clonotype: A much larger clone differs from this one at a single base, so this may be a read error. The chain carries TRBV10-3 and TRBJ2-5; unclear D gene. The CDR3 has 12 amino acids. Per germline, CDR1 ENHRY and CDR2 SYGVKD. CDR3: CAAGGLQETHYF. The CDR3, as DNA: TGTGCCGCAGGCGGTCTCCAAGAGACCCACTACTTC.

This clonotype was counted ten times or more. The rearrangement uses TRBV2 and TRBJ1-1; the match to TRBD1 covers 7 bases. Per germline, CDR1 SNHLY and CDR2 FYNNEI. This CDR3 has 13 amino acids. The J segment lost 1 base and the V segment lost 7 bases, leaving 3 bases of the junction unmatched. As DNA, the CDR3 is TGTGCCAGCAAGAGACAGGGGAACACTGAAGCTTTCTTT. It specifies CASKRQGNTEAFF.

This clonotype came up a few times. The rearrangement joins TRBV20-1 to TRBJ2-1; TRBD2 matches 8 bases. Germline V gene data show CDR1 as DFQATT and CDR2 as SNEGSKA (reference sequence). The CDR3 runs 17 residues. After removal of 0 bases from V and 0 bases from J, the junction contained 7 bases not matched to a gene. The CDR3 reads CSARDPGLAVSYNEQFF. In nucleotides, the CDR3 is TGCAGTGCTAGAGATCCCGGACTAGCAGTCTCCTACAATGAGCAGTTCTTC.

This clonotype was seen more than once but under ten times. The chain links TRBV6-1 to TRBJ2-3, with TRBD1 matching over 7 bases. Germline CDR1 MNHNS, CDR2 SASEGT. This CDR3 has 13 amino acids. V lost 6 bases to trimming and J lost 4 bases; unmatched junction nucleotides: 4. The CDR3 is CASSNRGADTQYF. DNA for the CDR3: TGTGCCAGCAGCAACAGGGGTGCAGATACGCAGTATTTT.

This clonotype was observed many times. The chain uses TRBV12-3 or TRBV12-4 and TRBJ2-5; perhaps TRBD2 as D (6 bases). This CDR3 region has 16 residues. Trimming cost V 3 bases and J 4 bases, with 18 bases left between them. The CDR3 reads CASSFLGGELLETQYF. The CDR3 DNA sequence: TGTGCCAGCAGTTTTCTCGGAGGGGAGCTCTTAGAGACCCAGTACTTC.

This clonotype was counted many times. V gene TRBV11-2 combines with J gene TRBJ2-7; 14 positions agree with TRBD2. The germline V gene has CDR1 SGHAT and CDR2 FQNNGV. J lost 7 bases, V lost 4 bases, and 9 bases had no gene match. The CDR3 length is 16 residues. The chain's CDR3 is CASSSGTSGRVGEQYF. CDR3 in DNA: TGTGCCAGCAGCTCAGGGACTAGCGGGAGAGTCGGTGAGCAGTACTTC. Based on the CDR3 plus reference TRBV11-2 and TRBJ2-7, the full variable domain is EAGVAQSPRYKIIEKRQSVAFWCNPISGHATLYWYQQILGQGPKLLIQFQNNGVVDDSQLPKDRFSAERLKGVDSTLKIQPAKLEDSAVYLCASSSGTSGRVGEQYFGPGTRLTVT.

The CDR3 region has the DNA TGCAGTGCTACCGGACTAGCGGGCGAATTAACCTACGAGCAGTACTTC. Protein: CSATGLAGELTYEQYF. V is TRBV20-1 and J is TRBJ2-7, with 11 bases matching TRBD2. The CDR3 loop spans 16 amino acids. V dropped 4 bases and J dropped 2; count of bases not matched to a gene: 10. The germline V gene encodes CDR1 DFQATT and CDR2 SNEGSKA (reference sequence).

The chain employs TRBV19 and TRBJ1-1, with D perhaps TRBD1 (5 bases). The germline V and J ends were trimmed by 2 bases and 1 base, with 14 bases remaining between them. This CDR3 comprises 16 residues. Germline V gene sequence: CDR1 LNHDA, CDR2 SQIVND (reference sequence). CDR3 coding DNA: TGTGCCAGTAGTATATCTCGGGGGGGACGGAACACTGAAGCTTTCTTT. This encodes CASSISRGGRNTEAFF.

In this sample, this clonotype turned up a few times. The chain couples TRBV19 to TRBJ1-5, with no clear D. Looked up from germline, CDR1 is LNHDA and CDR2 is SQIVND (reference sequence). Trimming took 1 base from V and 5 from J, leaving 6 bases between them. The CDR3 sequence is 13 residues long. The CDR3 sequence: CASSIGVDQPQHF. The DNA of the CDR3 is TGTGCCAGTAGTATAGGGGTAGATCAGCCCCAGCATTTT. The full variable domain, its missing parts supplied by reference TRBV19 and TRBJ1-5, is DGGITQSPKYLFRKEGQNVTLSCEQNLNHDAMYWYRQDPGQGLRLIYYSQIVNDFQKGDIAEGYSVSREKKESFPLTVTSAQKNPTAFYLCASSIGVDQPQHFGDGTRLSIL.

There are a few counts of this clonotype. The chain employs TRBV29-1 and TRBJ1-1; D is perhaps TRBD1 (6 bases). The CDR3 length is 12 residues. V lost 8 bases and J 4 bases, leaving 14 bases between the germline ends. Germline loops: CDR1 SQVTM, CDR2 ANQGSEA. In DNA, the CDR3 is TGCAGCACCCGACAGGCGGGCACTGAAGCTTTCTTT. It yields the protein CSTRQAGTEAFF.

Comments on this clonotype: This may be a read error, as it is one base from a much larger clone. V and J are TRBV7-9 and TRBJ2-1; TRBD1 might be the D (5 bases). Germline V gene sequence: CDR1 SEHNR, CDR2 FQNEAQ (reference sequence). The V end lost 6 bases, the J end lost 10 bases, and 22 bases lay between the germline ends. The CDR3 extends over 15 amino acids. The CDR3 region has the DNA TGTGCCAGCAGTTCTCCCGCCAGGGCCCTCTACGAGCAGTTCTTC. Its protein product is CASSSPARALYEQFF.

This clonotype has a handful of counts. The chain uses TRBV29-1 and TRBJ1-5; weak D call: TRBD1 (5 bases). V shed 4 bases and J shed 7 bases, with 11 bases lying between them. The germline V gene has CDR1 SQVTM and CDR2 ANQGSEA. CDR3 length equals 12 residues. CDR3 residues: CSVGRGGQPQHF. In DNA form, the CDR3 reads TGCAGCGTTGGGAGGGGAGGACAGCCCCAGCATTTT.

The chain carries TRBV24-1 and TRBJ2-7; 11 nucleotides agree with TRBD2. With 5 bases clipped from V and 0 bases from J, the junction kept 8 bases outside the gene matches. This CDR3 spans 17 amino acids. Germline CDR1 and CDR2: KGHDR and SFDVKD. Here the CDR3 DNA reads TGTGCCACCAGTGGACCTAGCGGGAGGTCCAGCTCCTACGAGCAGTACTTC. This encodes CATSGPSGRSSSYEQYF.

This clonotype occurred many times. The chain employs TRBV6-1 and TRBJ1-2; D unclear. V was shortened by 2 bases and J by 8 bases, with 9 bases between the two germline ends. CDR1 and CDR2 from the germline V gene are MNHNS and SASEGT. This CDR3 is built from 12 residues. This chain's CDR3 is CASSEFGRGYTF. The CDR3 region has the DNA TGTGCCAGCAGTGAATTTGGGAGAGGCTACACCTTC.

J is TRBJ1-2 and V is TRBV2; D is uncertain. Germline CDR1 and CDR2: SNHLY and FYNNEI. With 7 bases removed from V and 0 bases from J, the gap between germline ends came to 21 bases. The CDR3 is 17 amino acids. The CDR3 loop is CASTDLPGRAANYGYTF. The CDR3, as DNA: TGTGCCAGCACCGACCTTCCGGGGAGGGCGGCTAACTATGGCTACACCTTC.

This clonotype was seen at least ten times. The chain is built from TRBV2 and TRBJ2-1, with 9 bases matching TRBD2. The trim removed 10 bases at V and 3 bases at J, leaving 10 bases unmatched. The CDR3 extends over 15 amino acids. CDR1 is SNHLY and CDR2 is FYNNEI in the germline V gene. This CDR3 is CATLRTSVDYNEQFF. The DNA for the CDR3 is TGTGCCACCCTGAGGACTAGCGTCGACTACAATGAGCAGTTCTTC.

This chain uses TRBV18 with TRBJ2-7, with D perhaps TRBD2 (5 bases). Germline values: CDR1 KGHSH, CDR2 LQKENI. The length of the CDR3 is 15 residues. Trimming took 11 bases from V and 0 from J, leaving 20 bases between them. The CDR3 nucleotides are TGTGCCGGCTTGGAGGTGGGGTTGAGCTCCTACGAGCAGTACTTC. It codes for CAGLEVGLSSYEQYF.

In its sample, this clonotype was seen a few times. This rearrangement joins TRBV6-2 or TRBV6-3 to TRBJ1-5; TRBD1 is a possible D gene (6 bases). This CDR3 region has 15 residues. CDR1 is MNHEY, CDR2 SVGEGT, per germline. The germline V and J ends were trimmed by 6 bases and 2 bases, with 14 bases remaining between them. CDR3 protein: CASREPRQGNQPQHF. Written as DNA, the CDR3 is TGTGCCAGCAGGGAACCGAGACAGGGCAATCAGCCCCAGCATTTT.

This chain joins TRBV6-2 or TRBV6-3 and TRBJ2-2, with 10 bases matching TRBD2. The ends lost 2 bases at V and 4 bases at J; junction bases unmatched: 7. The CDR3 is 17 residues long. CDR1 and CDR2 from the germline V gene are MNHEY and SVGEGT. The CDR3, as DNA: TGTGCCAGCAGTTACCAACCTAGCGGGAGTACCACCGGGGAGCTGTTTTTT. This gives the protein CASSYQPSGSTTGELFF.

This clonotype was seen many times. The V gene is TRBV11-2, the J gene TRBJ1-5; no definite D call. Trimming took off 3 bases at V and 5 bases at J, with 8 bases between the two ends. CDR3 length: 13 residues. Germline CDR1 reads SGHAT; CDR2 reads FQNNGV. CDR3 residues: CASSFETYQPQHF. DNA for the CDR3: TGTGCCAGCAGCTTTGAGACGTATCAGCCCCAGCATTTT.

This clonotype showed up just a few times. The chain uses TRBV5-1 and TRBJ1-4; TRBD1 agrees at 7 bases. The CDR3 is made up of 14 amino acids. CDR1 SGHRS and CDR2 YFSETQ come from the germline V gene. V shed 8 bases, J shed 4 bases, and the junction held 8 bases outside the gene matches. CDR3 sequence reads: CASRRQGFNEKLFF. For the CDR3, the DNA is TGCGCCAGTCGTAGACAGGGCTTTAATGAAAAACTGTTTTTT.

This clonotype occurred a few times. The chain has TRBV2 and TRBJ2-3, with unresolved D. This CDR3 region has 14 residues. Trimming removed 7 bases at V and 0 bases at J, with 11 bases between. Germline CDR1 SNHLY, CDR2 FYNNEI. CDR3 sequence: CASMKQYSTDTQYF. The CDR3 nucleotides are TGTGCCAGCATGAAACAGTACAGCACAGATACGCAGTATTTT.

The V call is TRBV24-1, the J call TRBJ2-2; 11 bases are shared with TRBD1. The germline gives CDR1 KGHDR, CDR2 SFDVKD. Trimming cost V 3 bases and J 4 bases; bases outside gene matches: 9. The length of the CDR3 is 18 residues. CDR3 residues: CATSDPDGQGAATGELFF. The DNA for the CDR3 is TGTGCCACCAGTGATCCAGACGGACAGGGGGCAGCCACCGGGGAGCTGTTTTTT.

This clonotype was seen ten or more times. This rearrangement joins TRBV20-1 to TRBJ2-7, with 7 bases aligning to TRBD2. V trimming: 5 bases; J trimming: 2 bases; junction bases outside the gene matches: 6. CDR1 and CDR2 (germline): DFQATT, SNEGSKA (reference sequence). The CDR3 loop spans 13 amino acids. The CDR3, as DNA: TGCAGTGCTCAGGCGGGAGCGACCTACGAGCAGTACTTC. Translating gives CSAQAGATYEQYF.

V is TRBV20-1 and J is TRBJ2-1; either TRBD1 or TRBD2 may fit D (5 bases each). Germline V gene data show CDR1 as DFQATT and CDR2 as SNEGSKA (reference sequence). The CDR3 extends over 14 amino acids. V was cut by 0 bases and J by 8 bases, with 14 bases left in between. The CDR3 here is CSARDLFRGDEQFF. CDR3 nucleotide sequence: TGCAGTGCTAGAGATCTTTTCCGGGGCGATGAGCAGTTCTTC.

V and J are TRBV7-3 and TRBJ2-7, with D possibly matching TRBD1 (6 bases). Germline CDR1 is SGHTA and CDR2 is FQGTGA. V lost 3 bases, J lost 4 bases, and 16 bases lay in between. The CDR3 extends over 15 amino acids. The CDR3 loop reads CASSFRPGHPYEQYF. The CDR3 nucleotides read TGTGCCAGCAGCTTTCGTCCGGGACACCCTTACGAGCAGTACTTC.

Only a few counts were recorded for this clonotype. J is TRBJ1-1 and V is TRBV3-1; 7 bases are a match to TRBD1. After removal of 4 bases from V and 7 bases from J, the junction contained 9 bases not matched to a gene. Germline CDR1 is LGHDT and CDR2 is YNNKEL (reference sequence). CDR3 length equals 14 residues. Written as DNA, the CDR3 is TGTGCCAGCAGCCTCGACACAGGGGAAGTTGAAGCTTTCTTT. This translates into CASSLDTGEVEAFF.

The rearrangement joins TRBV6-6 to TRBJ2-1; D might be TRBD2 (6 bases). The V gene's germline CDR1 is MNHNY and CDR2 SVGAGI (reference sequence). Trimming left V 2 bases short and J 1 base short, with 12 bases between. The CDR3 is made up of 16 amino acids. The CDR3 loop reads CASSYGLSGSYNEQFF. The CDR3 region has the DNA TGTGCCAGCAGTTACGGGCTAAGCGGGTCCTACAATGAGCAGTTCTTC.

The rearrangement links TRBV19 to TRBJ2-1; 13 nucleotides line up with TRBD2. V lost 7 bases to trimming and J lost 1 base; unmatched junction nucleotides: 13. From germline, CDR1 is LNHDA and CDR2 SQIVND (reference sequence). CDR3 size: 19 residues. For the CDR3, the DNA is TGTGCCAGTACCTCCGGGACTAGCGGGATCAGGCCTTCCTACAATGAGCAGTTCTTC. This codes for CASTSGTSGIRPSYNEQFF.